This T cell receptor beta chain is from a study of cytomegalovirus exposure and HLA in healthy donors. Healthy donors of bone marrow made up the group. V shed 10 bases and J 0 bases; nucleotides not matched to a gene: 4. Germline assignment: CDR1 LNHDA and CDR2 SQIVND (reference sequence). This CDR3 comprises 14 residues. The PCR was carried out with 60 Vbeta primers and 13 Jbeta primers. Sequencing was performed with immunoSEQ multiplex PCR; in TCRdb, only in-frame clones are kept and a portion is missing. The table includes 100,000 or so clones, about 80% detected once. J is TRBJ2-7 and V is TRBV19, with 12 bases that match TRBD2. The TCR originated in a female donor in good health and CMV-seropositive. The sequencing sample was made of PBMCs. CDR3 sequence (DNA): TGTGCCACCCGGACTAGCGGGAACTCCTACGAGCAGTACTTC. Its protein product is CATRTSGNSYEQYF.